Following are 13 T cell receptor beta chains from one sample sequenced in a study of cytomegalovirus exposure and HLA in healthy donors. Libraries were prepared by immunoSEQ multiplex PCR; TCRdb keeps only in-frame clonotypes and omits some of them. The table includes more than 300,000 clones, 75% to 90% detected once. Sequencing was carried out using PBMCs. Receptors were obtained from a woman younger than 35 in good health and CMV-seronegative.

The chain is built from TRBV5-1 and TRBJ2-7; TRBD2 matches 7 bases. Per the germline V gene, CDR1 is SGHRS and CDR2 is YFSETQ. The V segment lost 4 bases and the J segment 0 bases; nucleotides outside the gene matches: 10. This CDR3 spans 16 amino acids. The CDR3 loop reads CASSQGGGESSYEQYF. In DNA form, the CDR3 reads TGCGCCAGCAGCCAAGGCGGGGGAGAGAGCTCCTACGAGCAGTACTTC.

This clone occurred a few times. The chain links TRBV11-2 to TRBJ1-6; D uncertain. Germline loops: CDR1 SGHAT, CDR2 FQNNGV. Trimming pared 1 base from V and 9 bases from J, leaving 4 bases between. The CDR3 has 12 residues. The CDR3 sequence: CASSLARSPLHF. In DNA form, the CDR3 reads TGTGCCAGCAGCTTAGCCCGTTCACCCCTCCACTTT.

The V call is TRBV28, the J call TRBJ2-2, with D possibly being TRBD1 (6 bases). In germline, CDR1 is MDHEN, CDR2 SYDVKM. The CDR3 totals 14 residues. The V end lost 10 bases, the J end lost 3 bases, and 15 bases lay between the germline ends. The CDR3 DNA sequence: TGTGCCACCCGGAATGGGGGCTACACCGGGGAGCTGTTTTTT. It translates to CATRNGGYTGELFF.

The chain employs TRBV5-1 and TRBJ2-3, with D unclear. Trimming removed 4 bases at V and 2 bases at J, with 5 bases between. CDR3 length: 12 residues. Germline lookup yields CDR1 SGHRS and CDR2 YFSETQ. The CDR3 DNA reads TGCGCCAGCAGCCACTACACAGATACGCAGTATTTT. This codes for CASSHYTDTQYF.

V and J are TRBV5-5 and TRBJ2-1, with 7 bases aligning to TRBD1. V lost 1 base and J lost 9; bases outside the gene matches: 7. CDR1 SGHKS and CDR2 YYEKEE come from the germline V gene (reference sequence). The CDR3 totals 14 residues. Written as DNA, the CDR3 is TGTGCCAGCAGCTTGACAGGGGATGTCGGTGAGCAGTTCTTC. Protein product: CASSLTGDVGEQFF.

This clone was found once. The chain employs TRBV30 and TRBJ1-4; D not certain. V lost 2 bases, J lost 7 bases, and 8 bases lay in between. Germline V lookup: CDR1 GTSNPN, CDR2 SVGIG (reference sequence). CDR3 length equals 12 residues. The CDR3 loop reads CAWSSLGEKLFF. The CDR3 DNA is TGTGCCTGGAGTTCCCTAGGTGAAAAACTGTTTTTT. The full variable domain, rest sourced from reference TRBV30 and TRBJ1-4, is SQTIHQWPATLVQPVGSPLSLECTVEGTSNPNLYWYRQAAGRGLQLLFYSVGIGQISSEVPQNLSASRPQDRQFILSSKKLLLSDSGFYLCAWSSLGEKLFFGSGTQLSVL.

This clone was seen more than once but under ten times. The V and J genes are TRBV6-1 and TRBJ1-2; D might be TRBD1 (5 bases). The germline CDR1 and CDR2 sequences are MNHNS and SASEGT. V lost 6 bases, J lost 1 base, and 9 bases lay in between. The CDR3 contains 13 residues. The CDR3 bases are TGTGCCAGCAGCTTCGACAGTAACTATGGCTACACCTTC. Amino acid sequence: CASSFDSNYGYTF.

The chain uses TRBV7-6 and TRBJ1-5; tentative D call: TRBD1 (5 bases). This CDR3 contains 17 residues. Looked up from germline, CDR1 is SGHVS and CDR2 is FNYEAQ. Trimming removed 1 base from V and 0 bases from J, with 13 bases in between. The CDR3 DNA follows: TGTGCCAGCAGCTTAGGACCGGGGGGTTATAGCAATCAGCCCCAGCATTTT. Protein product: CASSLGPGGYSNQPQHF.

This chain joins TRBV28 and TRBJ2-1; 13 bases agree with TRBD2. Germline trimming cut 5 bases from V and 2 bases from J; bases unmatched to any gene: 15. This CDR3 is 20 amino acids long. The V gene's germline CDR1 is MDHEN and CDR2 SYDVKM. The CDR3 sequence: CASSPLPGTSGEGAYNEQFF. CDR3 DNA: TGTGCCAGCAGTCCCCTACCCGGGACTAGCGGGGAGGGAGCCTACAATGAGCAGTTCTTC.

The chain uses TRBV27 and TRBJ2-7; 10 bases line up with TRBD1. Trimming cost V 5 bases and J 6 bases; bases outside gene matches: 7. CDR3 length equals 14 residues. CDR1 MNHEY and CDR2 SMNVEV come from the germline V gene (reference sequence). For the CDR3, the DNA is TGTGCCAGCAGTCACGACAGGGGGCGCGGCGAGCAGTACTTC. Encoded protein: CASSHDRGRGEQYF.

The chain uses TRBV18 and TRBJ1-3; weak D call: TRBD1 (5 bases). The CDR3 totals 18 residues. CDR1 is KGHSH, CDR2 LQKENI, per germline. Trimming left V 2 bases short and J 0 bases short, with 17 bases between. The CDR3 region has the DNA TGTGCCAGCTCACCAACTGTACAGGTAGCTACCTCTGGAAACACCATATATTTT. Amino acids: CASSPTVQVATSGNTIYF.

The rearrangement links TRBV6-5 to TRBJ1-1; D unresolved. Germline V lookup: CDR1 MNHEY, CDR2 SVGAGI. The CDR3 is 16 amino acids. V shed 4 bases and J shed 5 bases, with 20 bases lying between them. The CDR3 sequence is CASSSERLRPGTEAFF. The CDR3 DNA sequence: TGTGCCAGCAGTTCTGAAAGGTTACGACCGGGGACTGAAGCTTTCTTT.

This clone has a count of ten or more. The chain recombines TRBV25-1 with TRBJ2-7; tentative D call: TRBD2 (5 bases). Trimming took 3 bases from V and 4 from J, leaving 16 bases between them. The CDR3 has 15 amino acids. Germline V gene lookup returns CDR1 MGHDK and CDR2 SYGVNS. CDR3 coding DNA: TGTGCCAGCAGTGAGGGGAATAGAGGGAAATACGAGCAGTACTTC. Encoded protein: CASSEGNRGKYEQYF.